These 18 T cell receptor beta chains were all obtained from the same sample, sequenced in a study of PD-1 blockade in classical Hodgkin lymphoma. Data came from immunoSEQ multiplex PCR; TCRdb stores just in-frame clones and leaves some out. The profile shows roughly 150,000 clones, nearly 80% of them singletons. After autologous stem cell transplantation all patients relapsed, and prior brentuximab vedotin exposure differed between cohorts. Specimen: peripheral blood mononuclear cells (PBMCs), collected before the second cycle of nivolumab. The receptors shown here come from a human donor with classical Hodgkin lymphoma.

This clone was detected only once. V gene TRBV11-2 combines with J gene TRBJ2-7; D is ambiguous. Germline V gene lookup returns CDR1 SGHAT and CDR2 FQNNGV. The CDR3 totals 14 residues. The V and J ends lost 1 base and 3 bases respectively, with 10 bases between them. CDR3 DNA sequence: TGTGCCAGCAGCTTAGGCCCGGCAGTCTACGAGCAGTACTTC. This gives the protein CASSLGPAVYEQYF.

The V call is TRBV5-4, the J call TRBJ2-5; 8 bases map to TRBD1. J lost 5 bases, V lost 5 bases, and 8 bases had no gene match. The CDR3 consists of 14 residues. CDR1 and CDR2 from the germline V gene are SGHNT and YYREEE (reference sequence). Here the CDR3 reads CASSVTGVPETQYF. The CDR3 coding sequence is TGTGCCAGCAGTGTGACAGGGGTCCCGGAGACCCAGTACTTC.

V gene TRBV7-8 combines with J gene TRBJ2-7, with 8 bases matching TRBD1. J gave up 2 bases and V 2 bases, and 14 bases lay outside the gene matches. Germline V gene data show CDR1 as SGHVS and CDR2 as FQNEAQ. The CDR3 has 18 residues. This CDR3 is CASSLWAGRGRGAYEQYF. In DNA form, the CDR3 reads TGTGCCAGCAGCTTATGGGCGGGCAGGGGGCGCGGGGCCTACGAGCAGTACTTC.

This clone was picked up a small number of times. The CDR3 nucleotides read TGTGCCAGCAGCTTGGGCAGTCAGCCCCAGCATTTT. It is translated as CASSLGSQPQHF. This chain links TRBV5-8 with TRBJ1-5; D not certain. The CDR3 is 12 residues long. Germline CDR1 and CDR2: SGHTS and YDEGEE. The ends were cut back, 0 bases at V and 6 bases at J, with 4 bases in the middle.

This clone occurred many times. The rearrangement joins TRBV11-2 to TRBJ1-4, with D possibly being TRBD1 (5 bases). The CDR3 runs to 15 residues. V shed 7 bases and J shed 2 bases, with 14 bases lying between them. Germline V gene lookup returns CDR1 SGHAT and CDR2 FQNNGV. The CDR3: CASTAGGITNEKLFF. CDR3 sequence (DNA): TGTGCCAGCACCGCGGGGGGGATCACTAATGAAAAACTGTTTTTT.

The chain uses TRBV10-2 and TRBJ1-2, with no clear D. With 4 bases removed from V and 4 bases from J, the gap between germline ends came to 13 bases. The CDR3 spans 14 residues. Germline-derived CDR1 and CDR2 are WSHSY and SAAADI. CDR3 protein: CASSASGASYGYTF. For the CDR3, the DNA is TGCGCCAGCAGTGCGTCGGGTGCTTCCTATGGCTACACCTTC.

The V gene is TRBV6-5, the J gene TRBJ2-3; tentatively, D is TRBD1 or TRBD2 (5 bases each). Germline V gene lookup returns CDR1 MNHEY and CDR2 SVGAGI. V lost 6 bases to trimming and J lost 1 base, with 14 bases between them. The CDR3 spans 15 residues. The chain's CDR3 is CASSLRDPGTDTQYF. In DNA form, the CDR3 reads TGTGCCAGCAGCCTACGGGACCCAGGCACAGATACGCAGTATTTT.

The chain combines TRBV7-8 with TRBJ2-7; 8 bases agree with TRBD2. V was clipped by 5 bases and J by 4 bases; unmatched bases: 10. In germline, CDR1 is SGHVS, CDR2 FQNEAQ. The CDR3 spans 15 residues. CDR3 nucleotides: TGTGCCAGCAGCCCTGGGGTCGGGAGGGCATACGAGCAGTACTTC. Residues: CASSPGVGRAYEQYF.

This clone has a handful of counts. The chain is built from TRBV5-1 and TRBJ2-7; D possibly corresponds to TRBD1 (6 bases). CDR1 and CDR2 (germline): SGHRS, YFSETQ. V was shortened by 4 bases and J by 7 bases, with 21 bases between the two germline ends. There are 15 residues in the CDR3. The CDR3 is CASSPRQDNYLEQYF. CDR3 nucleotides: TGCGCCAGCAGCCCGCGACAGGATAATTATTTGGAGCAGTACTTC. Full variable domain (missing parts from reference TRBV5-1 and TRBJ2-7): KAGVTQTPRYLIKTRGQQVTLSCSPISGHRSVSWYQQTPGQGLQFLFEYFSETQRNKGNFPGRFSGRQFSNSRSEMNVSTLELGDSALYLCASSPRQDNYLEQYFGPGTRLTVT.

At least ten counts were recorded for this clone. The chain joins TRBV5-1 to TRBJ2-7; no definite D call. The CDR3 contains 13 residues. In germline, CDR1 is SGHRS, CDR2 YFSETQ. V was clipped by 0 bases and J by 6 bases, with 10 bases between them. CDR3 amino acids: CASSLVVAGEQYF. Here the CDR3 DNA reads TGCGCCAGCAGCTTGGTGGTCGCAGGCGAGCAGTACTTC.

The chain carries TRBV28 and TRBJ2-3; D may be TRBD1 or TRBD2 (5 bases each). Germline V gives CDR1 MDHEN, CDR2 SYDVKM. V shed 6 bases and J shed 0 bases, with 13 bases lying between them. This CDR3 contains 15 residues. CDR3 sequence: CASSRLGRSTDTQYF. CDR3 DNA: TGTGCCAGCAGCCGACTGGGACGGAGCACAGATACGCAGTATTTT.

This chain links TRBV2 with TRBJ2-3; tentatively, D is TRBD1 (6 bases). The germline gives CDR1 SNHLY, CDR2 FYNNEI. The V end lost 5 bases, the J end lost 3 bases, and 12 bases lay between the germline ends. This CDR3 comprises 14 residues. The CDR3 DNA sequence: TGTGCCAGCAGTCAGGGGACCCCGACAGATACGCAGTATTTT. Encoded protein: CASSQGTPTDTQYF.

This chain joins TRBV9 and TRBJ1-3, with D hard to call. This CDR3 is 16 amino acids long. Germline V CDR1 and CDR2: SGDLS, YYNGEE. Between the trimmed V and J ends, which lost 0 bases and 2 bases, there was a span of 12 bases. The chain's CDR3 is CASSVATEATGNTIYF. The DNA for the CDR3 is TGTGCCAGCAGCGTAGCTACCGAGGCGACTGGAAACACCATATATTTT.

The genes are TRBV27 and TRBJ2-3; perhaps TRBD2 as D (6 bases). Germline V lookup: CDR1 MNHEY, CDR2 SMNVEV (reference sequence). CDR3 length: 17 residues. The germline V and J ends were trimmed by 5 bases and 0 bases, with 18 bases remaining between them. CDR3 DNA: TGTGCCAGCAGTCAGCTGGGAGGAGGTCCTAGCACAGATACGCAGTATTTT. Translated, it gives CASSQLGGGPSTDTQYF.

This chain joins TRBV9 and TRBJ1-4; D is uncertain. The CDR3 has 15 amino acids. V gave up 2 bases and J gave up 0 bases, with 8 bases separating them. Germline values: CDR1 SGDLS, CDR2 YYNGEE. The CDR3 DNA is TGTGCCAGCAGCGTCGCCTACACAACTAATGAAAAACTGTTTTTT. Residues: CASSVAYTTNEKLFF.

Notes on this clone: The same CDR3 arises from other DNA sequences in this sample as well. The chain carries TRBV18 and TRBJ2-7; D is perhaps TRBD2 (6 bases). Trimming removed 0 bases from V and 2 bases from J, with 8 bases in between. Germline V gives CDR1 KGHSH, CDR2 LQKENI. The CDR3 loop spans 14 amino acids. CDR3 loop: CASSPPGGAYEQYF. The CDR3 DNA is TGTGCCAGCTCACCACCGGGAGGCGCCTACGAGCAGTACTTC.

This rearrangement joins TRBV29-1 to TRBJ2-1; 8 bases are shared with TRBD2. CDR1 and CDR2 (germline): SQVTM, ANQGSEA. The CDR3 contains 14 residues. Trimming at V came to 4 bases and at J to 7 bases, leaving 9 bases not matched to a gene. The CDR3 DNA follows: TGCAGCGTTGTCACGGGAGGGCGGGCGAATGAGCAGTTCTTC. Amino acid sequence: CSVVTGGRANEQFF.

The chain recombines TRBV12-5 with TRBJ2-5; 8 positions match TRBD1. Germline V lookup: CDR1 LGHNT, CDR2 FRNRAP. The V gene end was trimmed by 6 bases and the J gene end by 5 bases; junction bases not matched to a gene: 29. The CDR3 consists of 21 residues. This CDR3 is CASGFFNPQGAIPHTRETQYF. The CDR3 DNA sequence: TGTGCTAGTGGCTTCTTTAACCCCCAGGGGGCGATACCCCACACAAGGGAGACCCAGTACTTC.